Each of the 25 T cell receptor beta chains below was sequenced from the same sample in a study of T cells in Graves' hyperthyroidism and ophthalmopathy. RNA transcripts gave rise to amplified TCR beta CDR3 regions. First-round RT-PCR with HTBI primers amplified the TCR CDR3 region. TCRdb reprocessed the multiplex PCR reads with MiXCR, giving one entry per CDR3 protein. The sample lists hundreds of thousands of distinct CDR3 sequences, over 12% seen once, with approximately 4.2% in the top ten. The source material was blood. Source of these receptors: a woman between 40 and 55 years old with Graves' ophthalmopathy.

This clonotype was picked up a small number of times. V and J are TRBV10-3 and TRBJ1-1; TRBD1 aligns across 7 bases. CDR1 is ENHRY, CDR2 SYGVKD, per germline. After removal of 8 bases from V and 0 bases from J, the junction contained 15 bases not matched to a gene. The CDR3 spans 17 residues. The CDR3 region is CAISPRGQLIMNTEAFF. CDR3 DNA: TGTGCCATCTCACCCCGGGGACAGCTTATCATGAACACTGAAGCTTTCTTT.

As for this clonotype: Possible read error: a much larger clone is one base away. This sequence joins TRBV24-1 and TRBJ1-5; D uncertain. This CDR3 has 14 residues. Germline CDR1 and CDR2: KGHDR and SFDVKD. The V end lost 5 bases, the J end lost 3 bases, and 10 bases lay between the germline ends. The CDR3 DNA reads as TGTGCCACCAGTGCCGAGGCAAACAATCAGCCCCAGCATTTT. This translates into CATSAEANNQPQHF.

There are a few counts of this clonotype. The chain joins TRBV7-9 to TRBJ2-5, with 7 bases identical to TRBD1. The V gene end was trimmed by 5 bases and the J gene end by 5 bases; junction bases not matched to a gene: 11. The V gene's germline CDR1 is SEHNR and CDR2 FQNEAQ (reference sequence). The CDR3 has 15 residues. CDR3 sequence: CASSPGTAWGETQYF. CDR3 in DNA: TGTGCCAGCAGCCCCGGGACAGCGTGGGGGGAGACCCAGTACTTC.

This clonotype was seen many times. CDR3 coding DNA: TGTGCCAGCAGTGAACACAGAGAAGTTGGACCCCAGCATTTT. As protein: CASSEHREVGPQHF. The chain employs TRBV2 and TRBJ1-5; no reliable D call. The V gene lost 2 bases and the J gene lost 10 bases, with 15 bases spanning the gap. The CDR3 totals 14 residues. Germline-derived CDR1 and CDR2 are SNHLY and FYNNEI.

The table lists this clonotype with many counts. The chain is built from TRBV12-3 or TRBV12-4 and TRBJ1-5, with unresolved D. V was cut by 4 bases and J by 9 bases, with 10 bases left in between. The CDR3 extends over 12 amino acids. The CDR3 is CASSWTDSPQHF. CDR3 nucleotides: TGTGCCAGCAGTTGGACCGATTCGCCCCAGCATTTT.

The J gene is TRBJ1-2, the V gene TRBV20-1; unclear D gene. The CDR3 totals 12 residues. Per germline, CDR1 DFQATT and CDR2 SNEGSKA (reference sequence). Trimming pared 3 bases from V and 2 bases from J, leaving 7 bases between. CDR3 DNA sequence: TGCAGTGCTAGCGGGGTAAACTATGGCTACACCTTC. It codes for CSASGVNYGYTF.

This clonotype has a count of ten or more. This rearrangement joins TRBV6-5 to TRBJ2-7, with D perhaps assigned TRBD1 or TRBD2 (7 bases each). Trimming cost V 2 bases and J 6 bases, with 14 bases left between them. This CDR3 has 14 amino acids. Germline CDR1 reads MNHEY; CDR2 reads SVGAGI. This CDR3 reads CASSYVGGGREQYF. Written as DNA, the CDR3 is TGTGCCAGCAGTTACGTGGGAGGGGGCCGCGAGCAGTACTTC.

In this sample, this clonotype turned up many times. The V and J genes are TRBV4-3 and TRBJ1-4; 7 bases agree with TRBD1. The V and J ends lost 0 bases and 8 bases, in that order; junction bases with no gene match: 9. The V gene's germline CDR1 is LGHNA and CDR2 YSLEER. The CDR3 covers 16 residues. CDR3 protein: CASSQDKTGQGEKLFF. In nucleotides, the CDR3 is TGCGCCAGCAGCCAAGATAAGACAGGGCAAGGGGAAAAACTGTTTTTT.

This clonotype was recorded many times. V gene TRBV6-1 combines with J gene TRBJ2-5, with 9 bases lining up with TRBD2. V was clipped by 6 bases and J by 6 bases; unmatched bases: 8. The V gene's germline CDR1 is MNHNS and CDR2 SASEGT. This CDR3 has 14 residues. The CDR3 DNA reads TGTGCCAGCAGACGCCTAGCGGGACGGAAGACCCAGTACTTC. Protein product: CASRRLAGRKTQYF.

The sample holds many counts of this clonotype. V usage is TRBV15 and J usage is TRBJ1-3; D call uncertain. With 0 bases removed from V and 1 base from J, the gap between germline ends came to 7 bases. The CDR3 runs to 15 residues. Germline CDR1 LNHNV, CDR2 YYDKDF (reference sequence). The CDR3 region has the DNA TGTGCCACCAGCAGAGAGGGGATATCTGGAAACACCATATATTTT. Its translation: CATSREGISGNTIYF.

This clonotype was counted only a few times. V gene TRBV27 combines with J gene TRBJ2-2; D is tentatively TRBD1 or TRBD2 (5 bases each). The V gene lost 6 bases and the J gene lost 5 bases, with 16 bases spanning the gap. CDR3 length equals 15 residues. Germline CDR1 reads MNHEY; CDR2 reads SMNVEV (reference sequence). CDR3 bases: TGTGCCAGCAGACCACGAGGGGTCCCGACCGGGGAGCTGTTTTTT. Translation: CASRPRGVPTGELFF.

In its sample, this clonotype was seen many times. The chain is built from TRBV18 and TRBJ2-5; D gene unclear. Trimming left V 2 bases short and J 7 bases short, with 8 bases between. The germline V gene encodes CDR1 KGHSH and CDR2 LQKENI. This CDR3 region has 12 residues. The chain's CDR3 is CASSPSVGTQYF. The CDR3, as DNA: TGTGCCAGCTCACCAAGTGTAGGGACCCAGTACTTC.

The V gene is TRBV12-3 or TRBV12-4, the J gene TRBJ1-1, with D unresolved. Deletions cut 0 bases from V and 3 bases from J, with 8 bases between. CDR3 length: 14 residues. CDR3 protein: CASSLASEDTEAFF. The CDR3, as DNA: TGTGCCAGCAGTTTAGCCTCGGAGGACACTGAAGCTTTCTTT.

The sample holds one count of this clonotype. The rearrangement joins TRBV4-1 to TRBJ2-2, with D perhaps TRBD2 (5 bases). V lost 4 bases to trimming and J lost 5 bases, with 14 bases between them. Per germline, CDR1 MGHRA and CDR2 YSYEKL. The CDR3 is 15 amino acids. The CDR3 DNA follows: TGCGCCAGCAGCCCGGGGTCACGGGGTACCGGGGAGCTGTTTTTT. It is translated as CASSPGSRGTGELFF.

CDR3 residues: CASSQVMRQGFYGYTF. As DNA, the CDR3 is TGTGCCAGCAGCCAAGTCATGAGACAGGGGTTCTATGGCTACACCTTC. The chain combines TRBV4-2 with TRBJ1-2; 8 bases agree with TRBD1. V was pared by 1 base and J by 4 bases, with 8 bases of the junction left unmatched. This CDR3 has 16 residues. The germline V gene encodes CDR1 LGHNA and CDR2 YNFKEQ.

The sample holds many counts of this clonotype. The chain combines TRBV6-5 with TRBJ1-5; D unresolved. V lost 3 bases, J lost 3 bases, and 12 bases lay in between. Germline CDR1 reads MNHEY; CDR2 reads SVGAGI. CDR3 length: 15 amino acids. Here the CDR3 reads CASSYSFSTNQPQHF. In DNA form, the CDR3 reads TGTGCCAGCAGTTATTCCTTTTCGACCAATCAGCCCCAGCATTTT.

Ten or more counts support this clonotype. J is TRBJ2-5 and V is TRBV12-3 or TRBV12-4; no definite D call. V was pared by 6 bases and J by 4 bases, with 12 bases between. The CDR3 is 13 residues long. The CDR3 DNA reads TGTGCCAGCAGAGTAGGTTTAGGAGAGACCCAGTACTTC. Encoded protein: CASRVGLGETQYF.

Many counts were recorded for this clonotype. The chain joins TRBV12-3 or TRBV12-4 to TRBJ2-7; D may be TRBD1 (6 bases). V lost 0 bases and J 1 base, leaving 10 bases between the germline ends. The CDR3 runs 15 residues. The DNA for the CDR3 is TGTGCCAGCAGTTTAGCGCGCAGGGGATCCTACGAGCAGTACTTC. Protein sequence: CASSLARRGSYEQYF.

This clonotype has ten or more counts. At one of its ends the junction is not consistent with the germline gene, which may arise from a read error. V gene TRBV12-3 or TRBV12-4 combines with J gene TRBJ2-7; 9 bases agree with TRBD2. CDR3 size: 14 residues. CDR3 sequence: CANSSSGKSYEQYF. The CDR3 bases are TGTGCCAACAGTTCTAGCGGGAAGTCCTACGAGCAGTACTTC.

This clonotype was counted at least ten times. The chain joins TRBV12-3 or TRBV12-4 to TRBJ2-7; 9 nucleotides agree with TRBD1. This CDR3 is 14 amino acids long. V shed 7 bases, J shed 2 bases, and the junction held 6 bases outside the gene matches. The CDR3 region is CASNTGGVAYEQYF. CDR3 in DNA: TGTGCCAGCAATACAGGGGGCGTCGCCTACGAGCAGTACTTC.

The sample holds many counts of this clonotype. This chain links TRBV30 with TRBJ2-7; no reliable D call. V lost 0 bases and J 3 bases, leaving 15 bases between the germline ends. CDR1 and CDR2 from the germline V gene are GTSNPN and SVGIG (reference sequence). CDR3 length: 15 residues. CDR3 coding DNA: TGTGCCTGGAGTGTACAATGGGCTGGCTACTACGAGCAGTACTTC. Translated: CAWSVQWAGYYEQYF.

This clonotype was seen at least ten times. The chain is built from TRBV7-2 and TRBJ2-7; D is possibly TRBD2 (6 bases). This CDR3 is 12 amino acids long. Germline assignment: CDR1 SGHTA and CDR2 FQGNSA. V gave up 2 bases and J gave up 6 bases, with 8 bases separating them. The CDR3 DNA sequence: TGTGCCAGCAGCTTACAAGCGGGCGAGCAGTACTTC. Amino acids: CASSLQAGEQYF.

This clonotype was observed at least ten times. The rearrangement links TRBV9 to TRBJ1-2; unclear D gene. This CDR3 spans 13 amino acids. Germline loops: CDR1 SGDLS, CDR2 YYNGEE. The CDR3 spells CANQRGDLYGYTF. The DNA for the CDR3 is TGTGCAAACCAGCGGGGAGACCTCTATGGCTACACCTTC.

In its sample, this clonotype was seen many times. The chain is built from TRBV19 and TRBJ1-1; TRBD1 might be the D (5 bases). Germline CDR1 is LNHDA and CDR2 is SQIVND (reference sequence). CDR3 size: 16 residues. Trimming shortened V by 5 bases and J by 1 base, and 17 bases separated the two germline ends. The CDR3 nucleotides read TGTGCCAGTAGTCCTCGCCGCCCGGGGGGGAACACTGAAGCTTTCTTT. Translating gives CASSPRRPGGNTEAFF.

The chain couples TRBV20-1 to TRBJ1-2; D unclear. The V end was cut by 0 bases, the J end by 3 bases, with 11 bases between. Germline lookup yields CDR1 DFQATT and CDR2 SNEGSKA (reference sequence). The CDR3 has 14 residues. DNA of the CDR3: TGCAGTGCTAGAGATCATTCACAGTACTATGGCTACACCTTC. This sequence encodes CSARDHSQYYGYTF.